This T cell receptor beta chain was recorded in a study of blood T cell repertoires in COVID-19. Study context: Donors in the United States, Italy and Spain gave samples during acute or convalescent COVID-19. Sample material is recorded as cDNA or gDNA derived from T cells, B-cell-depleted T cells, or PBMCs.

The CDR3 sequence is 15 residues long. The V and J ends lost 0 bases and 0 bases, in that order; junction bases with no gene match: 3. CDR1 is SGHDT, CDR2 YYEEEE, per germline. Original methodology: Nucleated cell number was recorded as an estimate derived from reference gene primer amplification. Repertoires were generated with immunoSEQ multiplex PCR, while TCRdb's copy carries only in-frame clones and drops some. V and J calls and clone size follow that table, whereas D and trimming were derived from the DNA. The data show about 180,000 clones, 80% to 90% seen once. The J gene is TRBJ2-7, the V gene TRBV5-6; TRBD2 matches at 7 bases. The sequence derives from a man aged 50 to 59 with active or convalescent COVID-19. Sequenced material: peripheral blood. This CDR3 reads CASSLGGTNSYEQYF. The CDR3, as DNA: TGTGCCAGCAGCTTGGGGGGGACTAACTCCTACGAGCAGTACTTC.